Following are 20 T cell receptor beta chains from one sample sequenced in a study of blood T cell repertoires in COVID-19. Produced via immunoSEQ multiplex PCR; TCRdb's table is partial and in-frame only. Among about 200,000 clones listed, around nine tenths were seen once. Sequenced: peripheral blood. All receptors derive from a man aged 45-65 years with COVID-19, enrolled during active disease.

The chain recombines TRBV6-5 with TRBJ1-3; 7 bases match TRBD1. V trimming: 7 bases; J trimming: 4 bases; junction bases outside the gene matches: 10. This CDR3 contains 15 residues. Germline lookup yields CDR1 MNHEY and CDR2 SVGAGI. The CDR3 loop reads CASNQQGLLGNTIYF. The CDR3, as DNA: TGTGCCAGCAACCAACAGGGGCTTTTAGGAAACACCATATATTTT.

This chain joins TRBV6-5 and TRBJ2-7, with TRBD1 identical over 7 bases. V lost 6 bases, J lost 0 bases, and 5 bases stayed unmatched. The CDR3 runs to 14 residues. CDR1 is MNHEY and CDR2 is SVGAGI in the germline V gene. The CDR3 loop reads CASSRDRDSYEQYF. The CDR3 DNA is TGTGCCAGCAGCCGGGACAGAGACTCCTACGAGCAGTACTTC.

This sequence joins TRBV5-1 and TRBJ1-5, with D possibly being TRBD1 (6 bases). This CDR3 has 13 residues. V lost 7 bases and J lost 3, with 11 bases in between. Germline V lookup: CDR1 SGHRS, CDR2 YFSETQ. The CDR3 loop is CASRWDTNQPQHF. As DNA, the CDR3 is TGCGCCAGCCGATGGGACACCAATCAGCCCCAGCATTTT.

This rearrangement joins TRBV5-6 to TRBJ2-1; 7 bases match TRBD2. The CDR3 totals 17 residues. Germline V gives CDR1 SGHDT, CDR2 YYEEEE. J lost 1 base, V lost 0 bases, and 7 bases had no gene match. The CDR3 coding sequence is TGTGCCAGCAGCTTGGGTCTGCGGGAGAGGTCCTACAATGAGCAGTTCTTC. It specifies CASSLGLRERSYNEQFF. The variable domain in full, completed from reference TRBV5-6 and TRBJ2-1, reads DAGVTQSPTHLIKTRGQQVTLRCSPKSGHDTVSWYQQALGQGPQFIFQYYEEEERQRGNFPDRFSGHQFPNYSSELNVNALLLGDSALYLCASSLGLRERSYNEQFFGPGTRLTVL.

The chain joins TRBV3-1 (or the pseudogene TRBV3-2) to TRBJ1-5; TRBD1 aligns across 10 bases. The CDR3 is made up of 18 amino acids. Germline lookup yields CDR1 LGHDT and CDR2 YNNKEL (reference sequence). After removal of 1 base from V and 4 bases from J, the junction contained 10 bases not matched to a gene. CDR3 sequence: CASSQGVLTGGLNQPQHF. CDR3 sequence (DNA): TGTGCCAGCAGCCAAGGGGTTTTGACAGGGGGCTTGAATCAGCCCCAGCATTTT.

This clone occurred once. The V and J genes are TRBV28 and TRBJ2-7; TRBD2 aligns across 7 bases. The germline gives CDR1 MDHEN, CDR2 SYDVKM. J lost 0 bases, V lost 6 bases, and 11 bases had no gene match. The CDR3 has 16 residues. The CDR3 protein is CASRPRRGWSSYEQYF. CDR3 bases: TGTGCCAGCAGACCGAGGCGGGGGTGGAGCTCCTACGAGCAGTACTTC.

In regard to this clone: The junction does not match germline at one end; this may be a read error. DNA for the CDR3: TGTGCCAGCAGTGACTCGTTCCGAGCTTTCTTT. Translating it yields CASSDSFRAFF. The genes are TRBV6-5 and TRBJ1-1; D remains unclear. CDR1 and CDR2 from the germline V gene are MNHEY and SVGAGI. This CDR3 is 11 amino acids long.

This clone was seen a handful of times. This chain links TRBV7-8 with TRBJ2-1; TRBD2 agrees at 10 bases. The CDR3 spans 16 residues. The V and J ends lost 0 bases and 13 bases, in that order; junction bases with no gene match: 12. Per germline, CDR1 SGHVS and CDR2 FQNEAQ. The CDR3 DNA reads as TGTGCCAGCAGCTTAGCGTATAGCGGGAGGATAGGGGCCCAGTTCTTC. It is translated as CASSLAYSGRIGAQFF.

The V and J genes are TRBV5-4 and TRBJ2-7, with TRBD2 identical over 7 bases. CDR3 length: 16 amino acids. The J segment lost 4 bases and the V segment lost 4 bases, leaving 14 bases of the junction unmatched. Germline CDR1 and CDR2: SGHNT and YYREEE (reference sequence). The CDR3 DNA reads TGTGCCAGCAGCGTAAAAACTAGCGCGGCCGTGTACGAGCAGTACTTC. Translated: CASSVKTSAAVYEQYF.

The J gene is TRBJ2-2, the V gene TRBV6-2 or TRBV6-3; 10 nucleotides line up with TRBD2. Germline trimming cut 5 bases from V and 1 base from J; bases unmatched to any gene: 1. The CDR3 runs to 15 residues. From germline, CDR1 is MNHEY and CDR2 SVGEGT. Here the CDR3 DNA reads TGTGCCAGCAGTGGGACTAGCGAGAACACCGGGGAGCTGTTTTTT. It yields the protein CASSGTSENTGELFF.

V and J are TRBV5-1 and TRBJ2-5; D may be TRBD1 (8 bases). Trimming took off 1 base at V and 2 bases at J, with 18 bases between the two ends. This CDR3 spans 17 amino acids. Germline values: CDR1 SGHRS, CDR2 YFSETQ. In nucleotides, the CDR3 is TGCGCCAGCAGCTTGCCCTACAGGGGGGGTTCACAAGAGACCCAGTACTTC. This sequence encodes CASSLPYRGGSQETQYF. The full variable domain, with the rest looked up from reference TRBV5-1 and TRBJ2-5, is KAGVTQTPRYLIKTRGQQVTLSCSPISGHRSVSWYQQTPGQGLQFLFEYFSETQRNKGNFPGRFSGRQFSNSRSEMNVSTLELGDSALYLCASSLPYRGGSQETQYFGPGTRLLVL.

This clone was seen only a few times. CDR3 DNA sequence: TGCGCCAGCAGGTCGTTCAGTTCGAACACTGAAGCTTTCTTT. Residues: CASRSFSSNTEAFF. The V call is TRBV5-1, the J call TRBJ1-1; D gene unclear. CDR1 and CDR2 (germline): SGHRS, YFSETQ. V shed 5 bases and J shed 1 base, with 12 bases lying between them. This CDR3 spans 14 amino acids.

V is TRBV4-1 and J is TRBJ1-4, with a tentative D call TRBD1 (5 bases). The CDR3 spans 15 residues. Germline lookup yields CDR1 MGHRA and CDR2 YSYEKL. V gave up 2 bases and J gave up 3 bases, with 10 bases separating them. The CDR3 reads CASSQQGAANEKLFF. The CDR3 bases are TGCGCCAGCAGCCAACAGGGTGCGGCTAATGAAAAACTGTTTTTT.

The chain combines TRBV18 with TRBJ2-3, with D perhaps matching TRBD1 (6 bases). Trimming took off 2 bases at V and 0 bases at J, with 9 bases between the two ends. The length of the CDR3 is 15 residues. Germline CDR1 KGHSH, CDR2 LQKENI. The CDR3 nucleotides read TGTGCCAGCTCACCAGGGGACACCAGCACAGATACGCAGTATTTT. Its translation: CASSPGDTSTDTQYF.

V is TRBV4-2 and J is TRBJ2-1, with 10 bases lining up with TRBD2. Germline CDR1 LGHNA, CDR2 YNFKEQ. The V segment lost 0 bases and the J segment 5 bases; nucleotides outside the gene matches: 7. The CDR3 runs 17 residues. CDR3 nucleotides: TGTGCCAGCAGCCAAGATCTTAGCGGGGGGACTAACAATGAGCAGTTCTTC. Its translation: CASSQDLSGGTNNEQFF.

In DNA, the CDR3 is TGTGCCAGCAGTTCCCCACTGAACTACAATGAGCAGTTCTTC. Its protein is CASSSPLNYNEQFF. The rearrangement links TRBV27 to TRBJ2-1; D unclear. Germline assignment: CDR1 MNHEY and CDR2 SMNVEV (reference sequence). CDR3 length equals 14 residues. With 4 bases removed from V and 3 bases from J, the gap between germline ends came to 10 bases.

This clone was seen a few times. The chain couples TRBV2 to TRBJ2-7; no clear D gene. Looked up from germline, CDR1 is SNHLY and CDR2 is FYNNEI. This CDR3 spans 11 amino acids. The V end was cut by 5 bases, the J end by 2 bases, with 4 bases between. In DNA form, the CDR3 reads TGTGCCAGCAGTCAAACCTACGAGCAGTACTTC. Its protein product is CASSQTYEQYF. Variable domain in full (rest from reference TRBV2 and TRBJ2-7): EPEVTQTPSHQVTQMGQEVILRCVPISNHLYFYWYRQILGQKVEFLVSFYNNEISEKSEIFDDQFSVERPDGSNFTLKIRSTKLEDSAMYFCASSQTYEQYFGPGTRLTVT.

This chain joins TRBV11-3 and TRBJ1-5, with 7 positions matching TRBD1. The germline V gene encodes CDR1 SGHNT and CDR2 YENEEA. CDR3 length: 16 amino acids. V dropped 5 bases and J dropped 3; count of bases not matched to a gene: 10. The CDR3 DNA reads TGTGCCAGCAGCCCCCGGGACAGCCCCATCAATCAGCCCCAGCATTTT. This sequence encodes CASSPRDSPINQPQHF.

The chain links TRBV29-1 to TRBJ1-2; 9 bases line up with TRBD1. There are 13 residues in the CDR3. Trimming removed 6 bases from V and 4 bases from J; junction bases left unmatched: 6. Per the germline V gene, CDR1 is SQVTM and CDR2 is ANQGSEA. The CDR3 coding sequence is TGCAGCGTACAGGGGGCGCGAGGCTATGGCTACACCTTC. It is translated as CSVQGARGYGYTF.

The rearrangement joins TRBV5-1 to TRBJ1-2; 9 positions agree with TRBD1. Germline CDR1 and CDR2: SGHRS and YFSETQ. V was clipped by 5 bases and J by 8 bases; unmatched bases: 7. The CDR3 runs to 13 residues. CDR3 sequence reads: CASRTTGGEGYTF. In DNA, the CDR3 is TGCGCCAGCAGAACGACAGGGGGAGAGGGCTACACCTTC.